These T cell receptor beta chains were read from a single sample in a study of T cells in Graves' hyperthyroidism and ophthalmopathy. TCRdb re-derived calls from the multiplex PCR reads in MiXCR, one entry per CDR3 protein. Of roughly 800,000 distinct CDR3 sequences listed, roughly 40% are singletons. Source material: blood. Receptors were obtained from a man aged 18 to 35 with Graves' hyperthyroidism. Both conserved end residues are part of each CDR3. A D gene is named only where the DNA matches it firmly. The listing skips clone size in some rows; elsewhere it reads once, few, many or a size class.

V gene	J gene	CDR3 length	clone size	D gene	CDR3 protein	CDR3 DNA
TRBV3-1	TRBJ2-5	15	few	-	CASSQDYGSGETQYF	TGTGCCAGCAGCCAAGATTATGGGAGTGGAGAGACCCAGTACTTC
TRBV9	TRBJ2-5	15	-	TRBD2	CASSYTRTSQETQYF	TGTGCCAGCAGTTACACCCGGACTAGCCAGGAGACCCAGTACTTC
TRBV9	TRBJ2-5	13	-	TRBD2	CASEASGQETQYF	TGTGCCAGCGAGGCTAGCGGCCAAGAGACCCAGTACTTC
TRBV10-3	TRBJ1-1	14	many	-	CAISAPNMNTEAFF	TGTGCCATCTCGGCTCCGAACATGAACACTGAAGCTTTCTTT
TRBV19	TRBJ2-5	15	-	TRBD1	CASSSWTGNRETQYF	TGTGCCAGTAGTTCGTGGACAGGGAACAGGGAGACCCAGTACTTC
TRBV7-9	TRBJ2-2	16	once	TRBD2	CASSLLAGDWAGELFF	TGTGCCAGCAGCCTTCTAGCGGGAGATTGGGCCGGGGAGCTGTTTTTT
TRBV10-3	TRBJ2-7	13	many	-	CAISESGAYEQYF	TGTGCCATCAGTGAGTCCGGGGCATACGAGCAGTACTTC
TRBV15	TRBJ1-1	13	-	-	CATSTGMNTEAFF	TGTGCCACCAGCACAGGGATGAACACTGAAGCTTTCTTT
TRBV24-1	TRBJ2-7	15	many	-	CATRSQGGATYEQYF	TGTGCCACCCGATCACAAGGGGGTGCGACCTACGAGCAGTACTTC
TRBV20-1	TRBJ1-3	12	-	-	CSARAKGNTIYF	TGCAGTGCTAGAGCCAAAGGAAACACCATATATTTT
TRBV20-1	TRBJ2-7	14	-	TRBD1	CSAASGTGFYEQYF	TGCAGTGCTGCCTCCGGGACAGGATTCTACGAGCAGTACTTC
TRBV11-2	TRBJ2-7	20	-	-	CASSLDKARGYGLGVYEQYF	TGTGCCAGCAGCTTAGATAAGGCCCGGGGCTATGGCCTAGGGGTCTACGAGCAGTACTTC
TRBV19	TRBJ1-1	15	-	-	CASSDQRLKNTEAFF	TGTGCCAGTAGCGACCAACGACTGAAGAACACTGAAGCTTTCTTT
TRBV7-2	TRBJ2-3	12	-	-	CASSNPGDTQYF	TGTGCCAGCAGCAACCCCGGTGATACGCAGTATTTT
TRBV2	TRBJ1-6	14	-	-	CASSFRDGNSPLHF	TGTGCCAGCAGTTTCCGGGACGGAAATTCACCCCTCCACTTT
TRBV7-2	TRBJ2-2	17	once	TRBD2	CASSSSGLAGGTGELFF	TGTGCCAGCAGCTCATCTGGACTAGCGGGAGGGACCGGGGAGCTGTTTTTT
TRBV7-2	TRBJ2-7	13	-	TRBD1	CASSSDRGEKQYF	TGTGCCAGCAGCTCCGACAGGGGGGAAAAGCAGTACTTC
TRBV19	TRBJ2-7	14	-	-	CASSSSETLYEQYF	TGTGCCAGTAGTTCCAGTGAGACTCTCTACGAGCAGTACTTC
TRBV24-1	TRBJ1-1	12	many	-	CATSGENTEAFF	TGTGCCACCAGTGGAGAGAACACTGAAGCTTTCTTT
TRBV7-9	TRBJ1-1	12	few	-	CASSSPVAEAFF	TGTGCCAGCAGCTCCCCCGTCGCTGAAGCTTTCTTT
TRBV24-1	TRBJ2-6	18	many	TRBD1	CATSGQDRGRSGANVLTF	TGTGCCACCAGTGGACAGGACAGGGGACGATCTGGGGCCAACGTCCTGACTTTC
TRBV20-1	TRBJ2-2	12	-	-	CSAIGRTGELFF	TGCAGTGCGATAGGGAGGACCGGGGAGCTGTTTTTT
TRBV7-2	TRBJ2-5	14	few	-	CASSQEDPKETQYF	TGTGCCAGCAGCCAAGAGGATCCGAAAGAGACCCAGTACTTC
TRBV9	TRBJ2-2	15	few	-	CASSVWGGAPGELFF	TGTGCCAGCAGCGTGTGGGGGGGCGCCCCCGGGGAGCTGTTTTTT
TRBV7-7	TRBJ2-2	16	-	TRBD1	CASSPRGQGSTGELFF	TGTGCTAGCAGCCCGCGGGGACAGGGGAGCACCGGGGAGCTGTTTTTT
TRBV10-3	TRBJ1-5	15	-	TRBD1	CASSYRTGSNQPQHF	TGTGCCAGCAGTTACAGGACAGGGAGCAATCAGCCCCAGCATTTT
TRBV5-5	TRBJ2-7	12	few	-	CASSGDTGEQYF	TGTGCCAGCAGCGGGGACACGGGGGAGCAGTACTTC
TRBV25-1	TRBJ1-1	12	-	-	CASSALATEAFF	TGTGCCAGCAGTGCCTTAGCGACTGAAGCTTTCTTT
TRBV7-2	TRBJ2-5	15	-	-	CASSQDASKQETQYF	TGTGCCAGCAGCCAAGATGCTAGCAAGCAAGAGACCCAGTACTTC
TRBV10-3	TRBJ2-5	14	many	-	CAISSLGGQETQYF	TGTGCCATCAGCTCTCTAGGGGGCCAAGAGACCCAGTACTTC
TRBV7-2	TRBJ2-7	13	-	TRBD2	CASTPEAGDEQYF	TGTGCCAGCACCCCGGAAGCGGGAGACGAGCAGTACTTC
TRBV7-2	TRBJ2-7	17	few	TRBD1	CASSQAMGQGVIYEQYF	TGTGCCAGCAGCCAAGCGATGGGACAGGGGGTGATCTACGAGCAGTACTTC
TRBV5-1	TRBJ1-1	15	once	-	CASSLEGGYNTEAFF	TGCGCCAGCAGCTTGGAAGGAGGGTACAACACTGAAGCTTTCTTT
TRBV7-9	TRBJ2-7	17	few	-	CASSSPIGGPGGYEQYF	TGTGCCAGCAGCTCGCCGATCGGGGGCCCCGGAGGCTACGAGCAGTACTTC
TRBV10-3	TRBJ2-7	15	few	-	CASSFNGQLTYEQYF	TGTGCCAGCAGCTTCAATGGGCAGCTAACCTACGAGCAGTACTTC
TRBV10-1	TRBJ2-5	15	many	-	CASSPNSDRRETQYF	TGCGCCAGCAGTCCTAATTCGGACCGACGAGAGACCCAGTACTTC
TRBV15	TRBJ1-1	16	many	TRBD1	CATSRQRGQGRTEAFF	TGTGCCACCAGCAGACAACGCGGACAGGGGAGAACTGAAGCTTTCTTT
TRBV10-3	TRBJ2-5	13	-	-	CAISRRDQETQYF	TGTGCCATCAGTCGGCGGGATCAAGAGACCCAGTACTTC
TRBV12-3/TRBV12-4	TRBJ1-5	14	-	-	CASSTGRANQPQHF	TGTGCCAGCAGTACCGGGAGGGCTAATCAGCCCCAGCATTTT
TRBV7-6	TRBJ1-4	14	-	-	CASSVTPSGEKLFF	TGTGCCAGCAGCGTAACGCCTAGCGGGGAAAAACTGTTTTTT
TRBV19	TRBJ1-5	13	many	TRBD1	CASTGTGVQPQHF	TGTGCCAGTACCGGGACAGGGGTTCAGCCCCAGCATTTT
TRBV12-3/TRBV12-4	TRBJ1-1	12	few	-	CASSQNPYEAFF	TGTGCCAGCAGCCAAAACCCCTATGAAGCTTTCTTT
TRBV9	TRBJ1-2	12	many	-	CASSVGEGRYTF	TGTGCCAGCAGCGTAGGTGAAGGCCGCTACACCTTC
TRBV7-9	TRBJ2-7	15	-	-	CASSPDGTSSYEQYF	TGTGCCAGCAGCCCAGACGGGACATCCTCCTACGAGCAGTACTTC
TRBV10-3	TRBJ2-7	15	-	TRBD1	CASSSPGQGDYEQYF	TGTGCCAGCAGTAGCCCTGGACAGGGGGACTACGAGCAGTACTTC
TRBV10-2	TRBJ1-3	15	-	TRBD1	CASTRDRGYGYTIYF	TGCGCCAGCACGCGGGACAGGGGCTATGGCTACACCATATATTTT
TRBV9	TRBJ1-4	15	few	-	CASSVGGWAEEKLFF	TGTGCCAGCAGCGTAGGTGGGTGGGCCGAGGAAAAACTGTTTTTT
TRBV5-1	TRBJ2-3	12	-	-	CASSRTAVTQYF	TGCGCCAGCAGCCGGACAGCAGTTACGCAGTATTTT
TRBV2	TRBJ2-7	15	-	TRBD1	CASSDPGQGAYEQYF	TGTGCCAGCAGTGATCCTGGACAGGGGGCTTACGAGCAGTACTTC
TRBV6-2/TRBV6-3	TRBJ1-6	14	-	-	CASSFTGRGSPLHF	TGTGCCAGCAGTTTCACAGGGAGAGGGTCACCCCTCCACTTT
TRBV5-1	TRBJ1-5	13	-	-	CASSLDRDGPQHF	TGCGCCAGCAGCTTGGATAGGGACGGGCCCCAGCATTTT
TRBV15	TRBJ1-1	14	many	-	CATSRRGLNTEAFF	TGTGCCACCAGCAGACGGGGGTTGAACACTGAAGCTTTCTTT